The 32 T cell receptor beta chains given below trace back to one sample, sequenced in a study of cytotoxic CD8 clonotypes in ibrutinib-treated CLL. The protocol was immunoSEQ multiplex PCR, while the TCRdb copy is restricted to in-frame clones and leaves out a portion. The sample carries 300,000 or so clones, under 70% recorded once. The material was PBMCs, obtained after 36 months of ibrutinib treatment. The receptors were sampled from a human donor with chronic lymphocytic leukemia.

The chain is built from TRBV6-6 and TRBJ2-7; tentatively, D is TRBD1 (5 bases). Germline V gene lookup returns CDR1 MNHNY and CDR2 SVGAGI (reference sequence). Trimming stripped 5 bases from V and 0 bases from J, with 5 bases between. CDR3 length: 12 residues. The CDR3 region has the DNA TGTGCCAGCAGTGACAGCTCCTACGAGCAGTACTTC. Amino acids: CASSDSSYEQYF.

For the CDR3, the DNA is TGTGCCAGCAGTTCGCCGAGGCTCGCAGCCAAAAACATTCAGTACTTC. Its translation is CASSSPRLAAKNIQYF. The chain carries TRBV2 and TRBJ2-4; D gene unclear. The CDR3 is 16 residues long. V lost 5 bases and J lost 0, with 14 bases in between. From germline, CDR1 is SNHLY and CDR2 FYNNEI.

Here the CDR3 DNA reads TGTGCCAGCTCATCGACTTCCGGGACGGAAGCCTCTGGCTACACCTTC. Amino acid sequence: CASSSTSGTEASGYTF. V is TRBV18 and J is TRBJ1-2; tentative D call: TRBD1 (5 bases). The CDR3 has 16 amino acids. Trimming left V 5 bases short and J 7 bases short, with 23 bases between. The germline gives CDR1 KGHSH, CDR2 LQKENI.

The V and J genes are TRBV2 and TRBJ2-5, with 11 bases aligning to TRBD1. Germline V CDR1 and CDR2: SNHLY, FYNNEI. V lost 8 bases to trimming and J lost 4 bases; unmatched junction nucleotides: 9. This CDR3 region has 15 residues. CDR3 coding DNA: TGTGCCAGCGGATGGGACAGGGGGAAGGGAGAGACCCAGTACTTC. It codes for CASGWDRGKGETQYF.

The J gene is TRBJ2-3, the V gene TRBV9, with 7 positions matching TRBD2. The CDR3 contains 15 residues. Unmatched junction bases numbered 9, after V lost 7 bases and J lost 1 base. Germline CDR1 and CDR2: SGDLS and YYNGEE. CDR3 bases: TGTGCCAGCGTCCGAGGGCTAGCGGGCACAGATACGCAGTATTTT. Amino acid sequence: CASVRGLAGTDTQYF. The full variable domain, completed using reference TRBV9 and TRBJ2-3, is DSGVTQTPKHLITATGQRVTLRCSPRSGDLSVYWYQQSLDQGLQFLIQYYNGEERAKGNILERFSAQQFPDLHSELNLSSLELGDSALYFCASVRGLAGTDTQYFGPGTRLTVL.

J is TRBJ2-7 and V is TRBV7-2; D perhaps matches TRBD2 (6 bases). Per the germline V gene, CDR1 is SGHTA and CDR2 is FQGNSA. Trimming pared 2 bases from V and 4 bases from J, leaving 9 bases between. The CDR3 is made up of 13 amino acids. The CDR3 DNA is TGTGCCAGCAGCTTATTCGGGACTTACGAGCAGTACTTC. Its translation is CASSLFGTYEQYF.

V usage is TRBV10-2 and J usage is TRBJ1-1, with D perhaps TRBD1 (6 bases). The CDR3 length is 17 residues. With 2 bases removed from V and 1 base from J, the gap between germline ends came to 17 bases. Germline loops: CDR1 WSHSY, CDR2 SAAADI. As DNA, the CDR3 is TGCGCCAGCAGTGAGAGGTTCAGGGGCCCTGCGAACACTGAAGCTTTCTTT. It specifies CASSERFRGPANTEAFF.

V and J are TRBV10-3 and TRBJ2-1; 10 bases line up with TRBD2. CDR1 is ENHRY, CDR2 SYGVKD, per germline. V lost 11 bases, J lost 4 bases, and 5 bases stayed unmatched. The CDR3 extends over 13 amino acids. The CDR3 region is CALGTSEYNEQFF. The CDR3 DNA follows: TGTGCCCTCGGGACTAGCGAGTACAATGAGCAGTTCTTC.

This sequence joins TRBV28 and TRBJ1-2, with 7 bases that match TRBD1. V dropped 6 bases and J dropped 3; count of bases not matched to a gene: 7. Germline lookup yields CDR1 MDHEN and CDR2 SYDVKM. CDR3 length: 14 residues. Written as DNA, the CDR3 is TGTGCCAGCAGGGAACAGGGGTCCTACTATGGCTACACCTTC. It yields the protein CASREQGSYYGYTF.

This clone came up many times. The CDR3 bases are TGTGCCAGCAGATGCGGACAGGGGCAATCACCCCTCCACTTT. Protein sequence: CASRCGQGQSPLHF. The chain links TRBV6-7 to TRBJ1-6; 9 nucleotides align to TRBD1. TRBV6-7 is classed as an ORF, of uncertain function. V trimming: 6 bases; J trimming: 10 bases; junction bases outside the gene matches: 7. This CDR3 has 14 residues.

The sample holds a few counts of this clone. The chain is built from TRBV9 and TRBJ1-1; no reliable D call. Trimming stripped 1 base from V and 3 bases from J, with 13 bases between. CDR1 and CDR2 (germline): SGDLS, YYNGEE. This CDR3 spans 15 amino acids. The CDR3, as DNA: TGTGCCAGCAGCGTAATTATAGGGCCGTACACTGAAGCTTTCTTT. Encoded protein: CASSVIIGPYTEAFF. Combining the CDR3 with reference TRBV9 and TRBJ1-1 gives the whole variable domain DSGVTQTPKHLITATGQRVTLRCSPRSGDLSVYWYQQSLDQGLQFLIQYYNGEERAKGNILERFSAQQFPDLHSELNLSSLELGDSALYFCASSVIIGPYTEAFFGQGTRLTVV.

The gene calls are TRBV7-2 and TRBJ2-1, with D maybe TRBD2 (6 bases). The V end lost 5 bases, the J end lost 1 base, and 12 bases lay between the germline ends. Germline-derived CDR1 and CDR2 are SGHTA and FQGNSA. This CDR3 is built from 15 residues. The CDR3 coding sequence is TGTGCCAGCAGCCCCCGGGACTTATCCTACAATGAGCAGTTCTTC. This gives the protein CASSPRDLSYNEQFF.

V and J are TRBV5-1 and TRBJ2-7; D ambiguous. This CDR3 is 15 amino acids long. Germline V gene lookup returns CDR1 SGHRS and CDR2 YFSETQ. Between the trimmed V and J ends, which lost 1 base and 2 bases, there was a span of 13 bases. CDR3 sequence (DNA): TGCGCCAGCAGCTTGAGGCCGAGCGTCCCCTACGAGCAGTACTTC. Translated, it gives CASSLRPSVPYEQYF.

The chain is built from TRBV10-3 and TRBJ2-7; 10 nucleotides agree with TRBD2. CDR1 ENHRY and CDR2 SYGVKD come from the germline V gene. The trim removed 0 bases at V and 0 bases at J, leaving 5 bases unmatched. The CDR3 has 17 amino acids. CDR3 protein: CAISESHLAGDSYEQYF. In nucleotides, the CDR3 is TGTGCCATCAGTGAGTCCCACCTAGCGGGGGACTCCTACGAGCAGTACTTC.

J is TRBJ1-4 and V is TRBV6-5; no firm D call. CDR1 is MNHEY and CDR2 is SVGAGI in the germline V gene. V gave up 6 bases and J gave up 7 bases, with 12 bases separating them. The length of the CDR3 is 13 residues. CDR3 DNA: TGTGCCAGCAGGGGATCGGGAGGTGAAAAACTGTTTTTT. Encoded protein: CASRGSGGEKLFF.

The chain recombines TRBV7-9 with TRBJ1-2, with 7 bases that match TRBD1. CDR3 length: 14 amino acids. The V gene's germline CDR1 is SEHNR and CDR2 FQNEAQ (reference sequence). J was trimmed by 3 bases and V by 5 bases; bases with no gene match: 6. CDR3 in amino acids: CASSPKQGHYGYTF. In DNA form, the CDR3 reads TGTGCCAGCAGCCCTAAACAGGGGCACTATGGCTACACCTTC.

This chain connects TRBV6-5 to TRBJ2-2; 9 nucleotides line up with TRBD1. This CDR3 region has 14 residues. The V gene end was trimmed by 6 bases and the J gene end by 7 bases; junction bases not matched to a gene: 6. CDR1 is MNHEY and CDR2 is SVGAGI in the germline V gene. The DNA for the CDR3 is TGTGCCAGCAGGCACAGGGGGCCGGACGGGGAGCTGTTTTTT. Its translation: CASRHRGPDGELFF.

The chain couples TRBV6-6 to TRBJ2-7; 7 bases align to TRBD1. The junction had 2 bases not matched to a gene; V was cut back by 2 bases and J by 4 bases. The CDR3 is 13 residues long. CDR1 and CDR2 (germline): MNHNY, SVGAGI (reference sequence). DNA for the CDR3: TGTGCCAGCAGTTACCGGGACAGTTACGAGCAGTACTTC. It specifies CASSYRDSYEQYF.

V is TRBV7-6 and J is TRBJ2-7; no clear D gene. Germline CDR1 is SGHVS and CDR2 is FNYEAQ. V lost 0 bases, J lost 6 bases, and 9 bases lay in between. The CDR3 totals 13 residues. The DNA for the CDR3 is TGTGCCAGCAGCTTAGCGACCTCTGGCGAGCAGTACTTC. Translated: CASSLATSGEQYF. The variable domain in full, completed from reference TRBV7-6 and TRBJ2-7, reads GAGVSQSPRYKVTKRGQDVALRCDPISGHVSLYWYRQALGQGPEFLTYFNYEAQQDKSGLPNDRFSAERPEGSISTLTIQRTEQRDSAMYRCASSLATSGEQYFGPGTRLTVT.

The genes are TRBV9 and TRBJ2-7; TRBD2 aligns across 8 bases. The J call is doubtful: the DNA matches TRBJ2-5 better. Germline V CDR1 and CDR2: SGDLS, YYNGEE. The CDR3 loop spans 13 amino acids. CDR3 loop: CASSVHTSGTQYF. DNA for the CDR3: TGTGCCAGCAGCGTTCACACTAGCGGGACCCAGTACTTC.

The count of this clone is one. J is TRBJ2-1 and V is TRBV7-9, with 11 bases matching TRBD2. This CDR3 contains 15 residues. Germline loops: CDR1 SEHNR, CDR2 FQNEAQ (reference sequence). V lost 5 bases to trimming and J lost 6 bases; unmatched junction nucleotides: 6. CDR3: CASSRPGLAVNEQFF. The CDR3 coding sequence is TGTGCCAGCAGCCGACCGGGACTAGCGGTCAATGAGCAGTTCTTC. The whole variable domain, filled in from reference TRBV7-9 and TRBJ2-1, reads DTGVSQNPRHKITKRGQNVTFRCDPISEHNRLYWYRQTLGQGPEFLTYFQNEAQLEKSRLLSDRFSAERPKGSFSTLEIQRTEQGDSAMYLCASSRPGLAVNEQFFGPGTRLTVL.

The J gene is TRBJ2-7, the V gene TRBV18; 7 bases match TRBD1. The CDR3 contains 14 residues. V gave up 5 bases and J gave up 6 bases; unmatched junction bases: 10. Per the germline V gene, CDR1 is KGHSH and CDR2 is LQKENI. This chain's CDR3 is CASSGSNRGPEQYF. The CDR3 coding sequence is TGTGCCAGCTCAGGATCTAACAGGGGCCCCGAGCAGTACTTC. The full variable domain, completed using reference TRBV18 and TRBJ2-7, is NAGVMQNPRHLVRRRGQEARLRCSPMKGHSHVYWYRQLPEEGLKFMVYLQKENIIDESGMPKERFSAEFPKEGPSILRIQQVVRGDSAAYFCASSGSNRGPEQYFGPGTRLTVT.

The rearrangement joins TRBV28 to TRBJ1-5, with D possibly being TRBD1 (5 bases). V was pared by 4 bases and J by 4 bases, with 14 bases between. Per germline, CDR1 MDHEN and CDR2 SYDVKM. This CDR3 comprises 15 residues. The DNA of the CDR3 is TGTGCCAGCAGTTCCGCCGGAGAGGGGAATCAGCCCCAGCATTTT. Translation gives CASSSAGEGNQPQHF.

This clone showed up just a few times. The genes are TRBV7-8 and TRBJ1-5; TRBD1 aligns across 7 bases. Germline loops: CDR1 SGHVS, CDR2 FQNEAQ. Losses at the gene ends were 5 bases for V and 0 bases for J; bases not matched to a gene: 4. The CDR3 spans 15 residues. CDR3 sequence (DNA): TGTGCCAGCAGCCGACAGGGAGATAGCAATCAGCCCCAGCATTTT. Translating gives CASSRQGDSNQPQHF. Full variable domain (remainder filled in from reference TRBV7-8 and TRBJ1-5): GAGVSQSPRYKVAKRGQDVALRCDPISGHVSLFWYQQALGQGPEFLTYFQNEAQLDKSGLPSDRFFAERPEGSVSTLKIQRTQQEDSAVYLCASSRQGDSNQPQHFGDGTRLSIL.

J is TRBJ1-2 and V is TRBV29-1; tentatively, D is TRBD1 (5 bases). Germline V gene sequence: CDR1 SQVTM, CDR2 ANQGSEA. Trimming removed 3 bases from V and 0 bases from J, with 8 bases in between. The CDR3 consists of 13 residues. The CDR3 spells CSVDQGPNYGYTF. CDR3 nucleotides: TGCAGCGTTGATCAGGGACCTAACTATGGCTACACCTTC. Variable domain in full (rest from reference TRBV29-1 and TRBJ1-2): SAVISQKPSRDICQRGTSLTIQCQVDSQVTMMFWYRQQPGQSLTLIATANQGSEATYESGFVIDKFPISRPNLTFSTLTVSNMSPEDSSIYLCSVDQGPNYGYTFGSGTRLTVV.

This clone appeared once. This chain uses TRBV29-1 with TRBJ1-2; no firm D call. The V gene lost 2 bases and the J gene lost 2 bases, with 12 bases spanning the gap. The CDR3 covers 14 residues. CDR1 is SQVTM, CDR2 ANQGSEA, per germline. CDR3 DNA: TGCAGCGTTGAAAGGAGGGCGGTGAACTATGGCTACACCTTC. Encoded protein: CSVERRAVNYGYTF.

This clone was counted ten times or more. At the DNA level, this CDR3 is encoded by other sequences in the same sample as well. The rearrangement links TRBV9 to TRBJ2-1; D is unclear. The V end was cut by 1 base, the J end by 1 base, with 3 bases between. CDR1 is SGDLS, CDR2 YYNGEE, per germline. The CDR3 loop spans 13 amino acids. The CDR3: CASSVTSYNEQFF. The CDR3 nucleotides read TGTGCCAGCAGCGTAACGTCCTACAATGAGCAGTTCTTC.

The chain uses TRBV4-1 and TRBJ1-4; D uncertain. Germline values: CDR1 MGHRA, CDR2 YSYEKL. V lost 1 base and J 14 bases, leaving 14 bases between the germline ends. The CDR3 loop spans 13 amino acids. This CDR3 reads CASSQVFISGLFF. The CDR3 nucleotides read TGCGCCAGCAGCCAAGTCTTTATTAGCGGGCTGTTTTTT.

This clone came up a few times. The J gene is TRBJ1-5, the V gene TRBV6-5, with 8 nucleotides matching TRBD1. The CDR3 length is 15 residues. The junction had 6 bases not matched to a gene; V was cut back by 6 bases and J by 2 bases. Germline assignment: CDR1 MNHEY and CDR2 SVGAGI. CDR3 nucleotide sequence: TGTGCCAGCAGACCCTTGGGACAGGGCAATCAGCCCCAGCATTTT. Its protein is CASRPLGQGNQPQHF.

The chain couples TRBV11-2 to TRBJ2-7, with 10 bases fitting TRBD1. The CDR3 is 16 residues long. The germline CDR1 and CDR2 sequences are SGHAT and FQNNGV. Trimming cost V 1 base and J 0 bases; bases outside gene matches: 3. CDR3 amino acids: CASSLARTGGSYEQYF. The CDR3 DNA reads TGTGCCAGCAGCTTAGCCCGGACAGGGGGCTCCTACGAGCAGTACTTC.

The chain links TRBV7-6 to TRBJ2-1; possible D gene TRBD2, 6 bases. V was clipped by 0 bases and J by 4 bases, with 22 bases between them. The CDR3 contains 19 residues. Germline CDR1 is SGHVS and CDR2 is FNYEAQ. This CDR3 reads CASSLAVSSVGGRYNEQFF. CDR3 coding DNA: TGTGCCAGCAGCTTAGCGGTCAGCTCGGTCGGGGGACGTTACAATGAGCAGTTCTTC.

CDR3 DNA: TGTGCCAGCAGACCTACAGGGAGGAACACTGAAGCTTTCTTT. Translating it yields CASRPTGRNTEAFF. The chain recombines TRBV6-1 with TRBJ1-1; possibly TRBD1 for D (6 bases). V lost 6 bases to trimming and J lost 1 base, with 12 bases between them. Germline V gene lookup returns CDR1 MNHNS and CDR2 SASEGT. The CDR3 is 14 residues long.